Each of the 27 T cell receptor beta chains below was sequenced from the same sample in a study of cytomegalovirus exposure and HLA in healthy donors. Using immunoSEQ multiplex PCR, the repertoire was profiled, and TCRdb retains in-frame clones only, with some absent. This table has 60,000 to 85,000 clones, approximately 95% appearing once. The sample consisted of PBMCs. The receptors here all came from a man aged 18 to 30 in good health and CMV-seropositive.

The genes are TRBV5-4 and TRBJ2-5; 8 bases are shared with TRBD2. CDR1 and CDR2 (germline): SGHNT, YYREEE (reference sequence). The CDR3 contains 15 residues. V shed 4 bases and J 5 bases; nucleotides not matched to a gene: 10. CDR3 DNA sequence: TGTGCCAGCAGCCGCTCGGGACTAGTAAGGGAGACCCAGTACTTC. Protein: CASSRSGLVRETQYF. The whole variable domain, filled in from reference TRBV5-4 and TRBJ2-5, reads ETGVTQSPTHLIKTRGQQVTLRCSSQSGHNTVSWYQQALGQGPQFIFQYYREEENGRGNFPPRFSGLQFPNYSSELNVNALELDDSALYLCASSRSGLVRETQYFGPGTRLLVL.

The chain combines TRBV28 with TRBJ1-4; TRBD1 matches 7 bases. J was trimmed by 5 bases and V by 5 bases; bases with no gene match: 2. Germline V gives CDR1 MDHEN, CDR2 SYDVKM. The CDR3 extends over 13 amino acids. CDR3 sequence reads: CASSPGQNEKLFF. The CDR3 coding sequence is TGTGCCAGCAGTCCGGGACAGAATGAAAAACTGTTTTTT.

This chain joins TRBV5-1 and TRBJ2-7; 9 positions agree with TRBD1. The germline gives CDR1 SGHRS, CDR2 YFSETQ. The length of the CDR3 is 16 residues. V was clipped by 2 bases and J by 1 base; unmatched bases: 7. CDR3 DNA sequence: TGCGCCAGCAGCTTAGCGGACAGGGGATCTTCCTACGAGCAGTACTTC. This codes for CASSLADRGSSYEQYF.

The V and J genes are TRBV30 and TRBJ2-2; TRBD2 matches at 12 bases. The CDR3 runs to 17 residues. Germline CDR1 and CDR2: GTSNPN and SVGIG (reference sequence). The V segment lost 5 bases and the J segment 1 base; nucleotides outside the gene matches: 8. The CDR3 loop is CAWSMELAGGNTGELFF. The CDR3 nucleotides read TGTGCCTGGTCCATGGAACTAGCGGGAGGGAACACCGGGGAGCTGTTTTTT.

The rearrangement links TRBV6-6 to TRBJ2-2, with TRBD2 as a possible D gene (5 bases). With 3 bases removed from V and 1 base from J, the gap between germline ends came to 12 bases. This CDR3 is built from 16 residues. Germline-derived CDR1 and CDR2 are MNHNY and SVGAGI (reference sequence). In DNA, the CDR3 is TGTGCCAGCAGTTATCGGGTCGGGATGAACACCGGGGAGCTGTTTTTT. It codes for CASSYRVGMNTGELFF.

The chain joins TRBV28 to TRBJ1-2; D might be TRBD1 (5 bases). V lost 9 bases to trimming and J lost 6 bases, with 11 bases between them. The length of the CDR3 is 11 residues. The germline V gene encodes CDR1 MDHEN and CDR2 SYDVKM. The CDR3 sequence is CASSGRDGYTF. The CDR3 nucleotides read TGTGCCAGTTCGGGCAGGGATGGCTACACCTTC.

The CDR3 sequence: CASSLAGTNTGELFF. CDR3 DNA sequence: TGTGCCAGCAGTTTGGCAGGAACGAACACCGGGGAGCTGTTTTTT. The chain recombines TRBV28 with TRBJ2-2; D gene unclear. The CDR3 totals 15 residues. Germline-derived CDR1 and CDR2 are MDHEN and SYDVKM. With 3 bases removed from V and 0 bases from J, the gap between germline ends came to 8 bases.

The CDR3 loop reads CASRRQGPNQPQHF. CDR3 DNA: TGTGCCAGCAGGAGACAGGGGCCCAATCAGCCCCAGCATTTT. The chain carries TRBV2 and TRBJ1-5; TRBD1 matches 8 bases. From germline, CDR1 is SNHLY and CDR2 FYNNEI. The V segment lost 6 bases and the J segment 3 bases; nucleotides outside the gene matches: 4. CDR3 size: 14 residues. Variable domain in full (rest from reference TRBV2 and TRBJ1-5): EPEVTQTPSHQVTQMGQEVILRCVPISNHLYFYWYRQILGQKVEFLVSFYNNEISEKSEIFDDQFSVERPDGSNFTLKIRSTKLEDSAMYFCASRRQGPNQPQHFGDGTRLSIL.

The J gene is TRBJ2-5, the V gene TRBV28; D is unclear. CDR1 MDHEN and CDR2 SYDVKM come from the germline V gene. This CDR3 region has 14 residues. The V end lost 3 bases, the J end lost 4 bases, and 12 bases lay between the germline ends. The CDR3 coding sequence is TGTGCCAGCAGTTTCCCGCCACGAGGAGAGACCCAGTACTTC. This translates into CASSFPPRGETQYF.

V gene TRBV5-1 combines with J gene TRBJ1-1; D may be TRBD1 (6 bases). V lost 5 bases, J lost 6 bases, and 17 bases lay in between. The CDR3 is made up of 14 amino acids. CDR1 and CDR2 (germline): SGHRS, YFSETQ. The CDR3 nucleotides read TGCGCCAGCAGACCTCACCAGGGGACCCCTGAAGCTTTCTTT. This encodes CASRPHQGTPEAFF. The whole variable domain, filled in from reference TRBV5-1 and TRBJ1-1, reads KAGVTQTPRYLIKTRGQQVTLSCSPISGHRSVSWYQQTPGQGLQFLFEYFSETQRNKGNFPGRFSGRQFSNSRSEMNVSTLELGDSALYLCASRPHQGTPEAFFGQGTRLTVV.

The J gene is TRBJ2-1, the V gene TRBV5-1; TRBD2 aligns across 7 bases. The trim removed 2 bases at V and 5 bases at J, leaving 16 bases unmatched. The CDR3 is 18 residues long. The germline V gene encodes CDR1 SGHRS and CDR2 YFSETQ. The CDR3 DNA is TGCGCCAGCAGCTTCGGTAAGGCGGGAGCGATTATTGACAATGAGCAGTTCTTC. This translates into CASSFGKAGAIIDNEQFF.

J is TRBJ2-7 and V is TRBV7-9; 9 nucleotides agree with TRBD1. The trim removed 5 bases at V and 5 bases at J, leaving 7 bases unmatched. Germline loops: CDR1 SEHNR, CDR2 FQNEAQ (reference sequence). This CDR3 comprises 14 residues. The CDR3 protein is CASSPRDRVHEQYF. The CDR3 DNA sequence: TGTGCCAGCAGCCCCCGGGACAGGGTCCACGAGCAGTACTTC.

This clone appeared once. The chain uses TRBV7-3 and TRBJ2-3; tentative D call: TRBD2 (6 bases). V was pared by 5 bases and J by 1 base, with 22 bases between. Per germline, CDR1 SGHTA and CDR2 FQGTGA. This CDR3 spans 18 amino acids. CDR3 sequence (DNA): TGTGCCAGCAGCCAATCCGTGCGGACGGGAGTTGGCACAGATACGCAGTATTTT. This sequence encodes CASSQSVRTGVGTDTQYF.

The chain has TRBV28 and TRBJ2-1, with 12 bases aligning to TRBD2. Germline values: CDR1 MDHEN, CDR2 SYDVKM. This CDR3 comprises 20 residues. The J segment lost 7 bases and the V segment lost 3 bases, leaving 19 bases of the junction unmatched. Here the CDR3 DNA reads TGTGCCAGCAGTTTGCCCCCCGGGATAGTTACTAGCGGGAGGAGAAATGAGCAGTTCTTC. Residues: CASSLPPGIVTSGRRNEQFF.

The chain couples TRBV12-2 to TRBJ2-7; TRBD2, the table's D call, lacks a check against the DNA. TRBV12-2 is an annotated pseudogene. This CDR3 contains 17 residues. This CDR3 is CASRLVWAGGRFYEQYF. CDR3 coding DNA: TGTGCAAGTCGCTTAGTCTGGGCGGGAGGGCGTTTTTACGAGCAGTACTTC.

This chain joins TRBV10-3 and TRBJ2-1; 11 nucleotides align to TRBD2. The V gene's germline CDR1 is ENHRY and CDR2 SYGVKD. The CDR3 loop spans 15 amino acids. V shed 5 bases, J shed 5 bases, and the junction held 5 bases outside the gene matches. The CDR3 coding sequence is TGTGCCATCAGTAAAACTAGCGGGAGAAACAATGAGCAGTTCTTC. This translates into CAISKTSGRNNEQFF.

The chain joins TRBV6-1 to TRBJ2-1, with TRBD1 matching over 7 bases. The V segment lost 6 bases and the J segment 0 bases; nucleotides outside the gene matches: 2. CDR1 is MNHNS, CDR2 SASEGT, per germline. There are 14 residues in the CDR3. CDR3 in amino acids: CASRQGISYNEQFF. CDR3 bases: TGTGCCAGCAGACAGGGGATCTCCTACAATGAGCAGTTCTTC.

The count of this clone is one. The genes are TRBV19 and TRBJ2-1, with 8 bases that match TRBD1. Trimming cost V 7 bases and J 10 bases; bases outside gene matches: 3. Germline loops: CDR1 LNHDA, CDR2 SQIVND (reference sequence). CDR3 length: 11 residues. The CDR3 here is CASIQGGEQFF. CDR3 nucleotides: TGTGCCAGTATACAGGGGGGAGAGCAGTTCTTC.

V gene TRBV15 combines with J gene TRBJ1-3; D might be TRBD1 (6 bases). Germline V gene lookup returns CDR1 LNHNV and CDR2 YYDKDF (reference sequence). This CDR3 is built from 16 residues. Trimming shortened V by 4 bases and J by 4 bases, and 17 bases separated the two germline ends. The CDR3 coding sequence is TGTGCCACCAGCAACAGGGTAGGGACGGGCGGAAACACCATATATTTT. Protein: CATSNRVGTGGNTIYF.

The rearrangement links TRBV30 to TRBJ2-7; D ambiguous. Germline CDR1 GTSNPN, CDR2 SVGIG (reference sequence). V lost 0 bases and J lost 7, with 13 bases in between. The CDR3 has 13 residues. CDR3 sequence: CAWSVPIVSEQYF. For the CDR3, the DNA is TGTGCCTGGAGTGTACCTATTGTGTCGGAGCAGTACTTC.

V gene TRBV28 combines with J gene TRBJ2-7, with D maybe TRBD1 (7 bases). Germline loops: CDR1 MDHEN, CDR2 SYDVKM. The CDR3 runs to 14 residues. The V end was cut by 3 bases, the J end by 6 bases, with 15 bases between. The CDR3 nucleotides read TGTGCCAGCAGTTTGACAGGGAGGTACGGCGAGCAGTACTTC. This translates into CASSLTGRYGEQYF.

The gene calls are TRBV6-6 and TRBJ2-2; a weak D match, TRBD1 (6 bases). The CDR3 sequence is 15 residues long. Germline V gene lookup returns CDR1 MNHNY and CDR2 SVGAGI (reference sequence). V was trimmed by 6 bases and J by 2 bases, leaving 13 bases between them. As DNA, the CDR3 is TGTGCCAGCAGCCCGGACAGAGCAAACACCGGGGAGCTGTTTTTT. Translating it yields CASSPDRANTGELFF.

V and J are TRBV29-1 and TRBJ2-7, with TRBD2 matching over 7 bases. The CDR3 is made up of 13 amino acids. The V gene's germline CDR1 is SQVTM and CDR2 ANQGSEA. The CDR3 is CSVTSAYSYEQYF. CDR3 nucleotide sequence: TGCAGTGTTACTAGCGCCTACTCCTACGAGCAGTACTTC.

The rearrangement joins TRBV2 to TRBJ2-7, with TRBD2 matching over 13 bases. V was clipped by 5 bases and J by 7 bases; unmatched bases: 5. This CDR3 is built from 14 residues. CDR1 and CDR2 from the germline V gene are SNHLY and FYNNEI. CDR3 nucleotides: TGTGCCAGCAGTTTGGGACTAGCGGGATCAGAGCAGTACTTC. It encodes CASSLGLAGSEQYF. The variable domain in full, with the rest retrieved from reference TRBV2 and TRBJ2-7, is EPEVTQTPSHQVTQMGQEVILRCVPISNHLYFYWYRQILGQKVEFLVSFYNNEISEKSEIFDDQFSVERPDGSNFTLKIRSTKLEDSAMYFCASSLGLAGSEQYFGPGTRLTVT.

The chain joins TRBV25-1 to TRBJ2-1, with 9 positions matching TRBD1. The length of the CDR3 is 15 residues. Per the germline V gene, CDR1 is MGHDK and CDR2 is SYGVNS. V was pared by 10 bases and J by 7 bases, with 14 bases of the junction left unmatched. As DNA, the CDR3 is TGTGCCACCTTAGGACCGGGACAGGGTGGGAATGAGCAGTTCTTC. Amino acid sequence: CATLGPGQGGNEQFF.

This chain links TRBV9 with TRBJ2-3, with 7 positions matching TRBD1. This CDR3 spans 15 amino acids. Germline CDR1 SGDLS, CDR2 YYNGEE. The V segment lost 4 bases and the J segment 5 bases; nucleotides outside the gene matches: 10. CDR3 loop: CASSFRDSLGDTQYF. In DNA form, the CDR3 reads TGTGCCAGCAGCTTCCGGGACAGCCTCGGAGATACGCAGTATTTT. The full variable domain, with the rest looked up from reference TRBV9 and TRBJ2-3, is DSGVTQTPKHLITATGQRVTLRCSPRSGDLSVYWYQQSLDQGLQFLIQYYNGEERAKGNILERFSAQQFPDLHSELNLSSLELGDSALYFCASSFRDSLGDTQYFGPGTRLTVL.

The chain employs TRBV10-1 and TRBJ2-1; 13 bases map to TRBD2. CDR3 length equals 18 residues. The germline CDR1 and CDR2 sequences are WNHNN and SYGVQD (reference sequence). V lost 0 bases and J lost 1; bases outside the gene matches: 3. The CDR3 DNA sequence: TGCGCCAGCAGTGAGTCGGGGACTAGCGGGATTTCCTACAATGAGCAGTTCTTC. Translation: CASSESGTSGISYNEQFF.